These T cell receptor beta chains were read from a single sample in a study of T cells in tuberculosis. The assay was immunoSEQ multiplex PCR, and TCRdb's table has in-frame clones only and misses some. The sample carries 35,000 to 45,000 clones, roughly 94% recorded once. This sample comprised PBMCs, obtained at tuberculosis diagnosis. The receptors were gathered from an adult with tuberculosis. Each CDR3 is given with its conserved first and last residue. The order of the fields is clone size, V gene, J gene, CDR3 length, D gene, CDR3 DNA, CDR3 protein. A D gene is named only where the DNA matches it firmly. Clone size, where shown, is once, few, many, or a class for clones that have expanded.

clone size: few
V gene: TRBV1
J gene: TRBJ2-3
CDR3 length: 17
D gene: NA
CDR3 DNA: TGCACCAGGAAGAGATCGGGGACTAGAGCATACACAGATACGCAGTATTTT
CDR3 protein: CTRKRSGTRAYTDTQYF

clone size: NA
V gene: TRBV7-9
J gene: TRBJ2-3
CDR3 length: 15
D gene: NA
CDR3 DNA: TGTGCCAGCAGCTCCGACGGGGTAGGTCCAGATACGCAGTATTTT
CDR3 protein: CASSSDGVGPDTQYF

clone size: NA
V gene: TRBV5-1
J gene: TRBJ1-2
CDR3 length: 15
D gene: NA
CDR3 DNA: TGCGCCAGCAGCTTTGGTTTGGGAGGGCGGAATGGCTACACCTTC
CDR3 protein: CASSFGLGGRNGYTF

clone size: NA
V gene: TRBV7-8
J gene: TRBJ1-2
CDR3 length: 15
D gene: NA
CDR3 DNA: TGTGCCAGCAGCTTAGCGCTCGGTATTAACTATGGCTACACCTTC
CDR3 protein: CASSLALGINYGYTF

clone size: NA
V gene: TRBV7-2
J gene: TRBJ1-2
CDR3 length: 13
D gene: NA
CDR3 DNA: TGTGCCAGCAGCTTCTTGGGGGGAAGAGGCTACACCTTC
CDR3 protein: CASSFLGGRGYTF

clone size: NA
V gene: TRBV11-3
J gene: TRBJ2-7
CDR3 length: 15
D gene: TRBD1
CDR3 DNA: TGTGCCAGCAGCTCCCGGGACAGGGGGTCCTACGAGCAGTACTTC
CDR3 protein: CASSSRDRGSYEQYF

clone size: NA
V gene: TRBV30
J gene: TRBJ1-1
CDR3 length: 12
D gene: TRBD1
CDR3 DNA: TGTGCCTGGAGTGTACTCCAGGGGGGAGCTTTCTTT
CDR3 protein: CAWSVLQGGAFF

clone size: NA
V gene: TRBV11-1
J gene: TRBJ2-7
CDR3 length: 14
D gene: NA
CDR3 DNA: TGTGCCAGCAGCTTAGCTAGGACAGCCTACGAGCAGTACTTC
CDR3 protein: CASSLARTAYEQYF

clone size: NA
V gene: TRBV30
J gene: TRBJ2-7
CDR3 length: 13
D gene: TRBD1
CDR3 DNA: TGTGCCTGGAGTGTACAGGGGACCCACGAGCAGTACTTC
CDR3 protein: CAWSVQGTHEQYF

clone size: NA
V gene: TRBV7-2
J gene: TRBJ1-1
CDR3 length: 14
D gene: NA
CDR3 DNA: TGTGCCAGCAGCTCGGGGATTTGGGAGACTGAAGCTTTCTTT
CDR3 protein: CASSSGIWETEAFF

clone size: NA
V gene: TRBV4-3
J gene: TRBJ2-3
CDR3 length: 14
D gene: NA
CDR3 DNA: TGCGCCAGCAGCCAAGATGCCAGGGTAGATACGCAGTATTTT
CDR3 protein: CASSQDARVDTQYF

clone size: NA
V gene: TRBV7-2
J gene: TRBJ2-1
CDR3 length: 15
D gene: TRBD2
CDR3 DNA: TGTGCCAGCAGCTCCACTAGCGGGGGGAACCAGGAGCAGTTCTTC
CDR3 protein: CASSSTSGGNQEQFF

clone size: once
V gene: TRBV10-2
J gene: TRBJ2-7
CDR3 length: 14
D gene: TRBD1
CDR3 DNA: TGCGCCAGCAGTGAAACAGGGGCGGGCCACGAGCAGTACTTC
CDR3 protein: CASSETGAGHEQYF

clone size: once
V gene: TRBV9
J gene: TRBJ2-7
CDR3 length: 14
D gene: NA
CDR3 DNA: TGTGCCAGCAGCGTAGGAGGGAAGGCCCACGAGCAGTACTTC
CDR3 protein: CASSVGGKAHEQYF

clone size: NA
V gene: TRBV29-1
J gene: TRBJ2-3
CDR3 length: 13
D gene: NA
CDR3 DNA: TGCAGCGTTAGAGGCAGAAGTCGAGATACGCAGTATTTT
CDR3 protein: CSVRGRSRDTQYF

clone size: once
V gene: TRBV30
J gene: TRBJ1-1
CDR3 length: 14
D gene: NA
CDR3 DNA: TGTGCCCAGATTCCAGACAGGATTAACACTGAAGCTTTCTTT
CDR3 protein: CAQIPDRINTEAFF

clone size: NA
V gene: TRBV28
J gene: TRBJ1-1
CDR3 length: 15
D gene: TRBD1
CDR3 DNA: TGTGCCAGCAGCTTCAGGGACAGGGGGAACACTGAAGCTTTCTTT
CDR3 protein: CASSFRDRGNTEAFF

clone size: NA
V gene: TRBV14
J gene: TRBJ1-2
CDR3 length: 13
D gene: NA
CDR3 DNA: TGTGCCAGCAGCCGAGGGGAGGGCTATGGCTACACCTTC
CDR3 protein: CASSRGEGYGYTF

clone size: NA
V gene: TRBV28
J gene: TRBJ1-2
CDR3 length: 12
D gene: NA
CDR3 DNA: TGTGCCAGCACCGGGGTAGGACCCGGGCACACCTTC
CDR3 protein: CASTGVGPGHTF

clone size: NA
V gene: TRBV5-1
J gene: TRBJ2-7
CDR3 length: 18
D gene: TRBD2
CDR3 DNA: TGCGCCAGCAGCTTGGGTGTGACTAGCGGGGGGGCCGACTACGAGCAGTACTTC
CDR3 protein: CASSLGVTSGGADYEQYF

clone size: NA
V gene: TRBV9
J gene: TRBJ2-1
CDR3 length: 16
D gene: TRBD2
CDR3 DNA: TGTGCCAGCAGCGCCTATACCGGGACTAGCGGGGGGGCGGAGTTCTTC
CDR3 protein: CASSAYTGTSGGAEFF

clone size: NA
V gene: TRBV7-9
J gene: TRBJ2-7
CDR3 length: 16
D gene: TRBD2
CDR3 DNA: TGTGCCAGCAGCATCCGCCTCTTAGCGGGGGGTGACGAGCAGTACTTC
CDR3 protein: CASSIRLLAGGDEQYF

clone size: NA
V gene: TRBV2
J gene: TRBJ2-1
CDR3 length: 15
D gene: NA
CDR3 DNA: TGTGCCAGCAGTGAAGCGTGGCAGGGTAACAATGAGCAGTTCTTC
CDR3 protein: CASSEAWQGNNEQFF

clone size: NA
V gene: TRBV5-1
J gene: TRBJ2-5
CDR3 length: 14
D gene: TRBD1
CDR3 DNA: TGCGCCAGCAGCTTGGGACAGGGGGCCGAGACCCAGTACTTC
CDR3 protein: CASSLGQGAETQYF

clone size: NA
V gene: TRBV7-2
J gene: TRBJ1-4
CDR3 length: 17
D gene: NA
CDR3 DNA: TGTGCCAGCAGCTCCGGACAGCGGGGGCATTTAAGAGAAAAACTGTTTTTT
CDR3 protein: CASSSGQRGHLREKLFF